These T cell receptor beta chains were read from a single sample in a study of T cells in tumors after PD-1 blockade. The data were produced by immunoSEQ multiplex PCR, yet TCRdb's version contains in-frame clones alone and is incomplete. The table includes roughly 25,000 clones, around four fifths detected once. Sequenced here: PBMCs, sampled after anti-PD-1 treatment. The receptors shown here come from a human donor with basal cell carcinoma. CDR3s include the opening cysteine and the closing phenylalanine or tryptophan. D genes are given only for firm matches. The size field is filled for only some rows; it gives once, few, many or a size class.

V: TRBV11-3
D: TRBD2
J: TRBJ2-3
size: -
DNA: TGTGCCAGCAGCTTCGAAAGATTGGGACTAGCGGGGGTATCAGATACGCAGTATTTT
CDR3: CASSFERLGLAGVSDTQYF

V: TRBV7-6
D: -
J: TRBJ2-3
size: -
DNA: TGTGCCAGCAGCTTAGAGTACTCCCGCACAGATACGCAGTATTTT
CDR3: CASSLEYSRTDTQYF

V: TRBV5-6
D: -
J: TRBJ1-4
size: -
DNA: TGTGCCAGCAGCTTGGTGTTCGACAGAGGAACACTGTTTTTT
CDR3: CASSLVFDRGTLFF

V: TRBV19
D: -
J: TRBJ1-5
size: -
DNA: TGTGCCAGTAGTATTGGGGGGGAACAGCCCCAGCATTTT
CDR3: CASSIGGEQPQHF

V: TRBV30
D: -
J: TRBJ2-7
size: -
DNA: TGTGCCTGGAGTCCACCCATAGGGTGGGGGGCTAGTGAGCAGTACTTC
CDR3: CAWSPPIGWGASEQYF

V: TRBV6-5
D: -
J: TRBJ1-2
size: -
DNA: TGTGCCAGCAGTCCCGACCGGACCGGCGATGGCTACACCTTC
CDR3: CASSPDRTGDGYTF

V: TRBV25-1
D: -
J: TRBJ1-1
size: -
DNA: TGTGCCAGCAAGGGGAACACTGAAGCTTTCTTT
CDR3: CASKGNTEAFF

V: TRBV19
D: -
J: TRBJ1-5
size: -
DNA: TGTGCCAGTAGTATATGGGGGAATAGCAATCAGCCCCAGCATTTT
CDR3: CASSIWGNSNQPQHF

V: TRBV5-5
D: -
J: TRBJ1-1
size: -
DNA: TGTGCCAGCAGCTTGTTAGCGGGGTTTGAAGCTGAAGCTTTCTTT
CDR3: CASSLLAGFEAEAFF

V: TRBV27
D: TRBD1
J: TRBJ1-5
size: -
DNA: TGTGCCAGCAGTTCGGGACAGACTAACGGACGTAATCAGCCCCAGCATTTT
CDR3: CASSSGQTNGRNQPQHF

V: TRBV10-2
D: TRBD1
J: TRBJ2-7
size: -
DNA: TGCGCCAGCAGTGAAGGTACAGGGGGCAATCGGCAGTACTTC
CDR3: CASSEGTGGNRQYF

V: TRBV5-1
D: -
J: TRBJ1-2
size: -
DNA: TGCGCCAGCAGCTTGGGGGTAGGTTGGACAGATCAGAAGAACTATGGCTACACCTTC
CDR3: CASSLGVGWTDQKNYGYTF

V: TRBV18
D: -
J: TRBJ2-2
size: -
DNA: TGTGCCAGCTCATCGGCGAACACCGGGGAGCTGTTTTTT
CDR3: CASSSANTGELFF

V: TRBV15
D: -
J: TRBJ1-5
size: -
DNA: TGTGCCACCAGCGTGGGCTATAGCAATCAGCCCCAGCATTTT
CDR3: CATSVGYSNQPQHF

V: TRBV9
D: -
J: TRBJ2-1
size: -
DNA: TGTGCCAGCAGCGTAGCAAGCCGGACGAATGAGCAGTTCTTC
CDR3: CASSVASRTNEQFF

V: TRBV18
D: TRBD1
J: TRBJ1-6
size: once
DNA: TGTGCCAGCTCACCGTTTACAGGGGAATCACCCCTCCACTTT
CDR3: CASSPFTGESPLHF

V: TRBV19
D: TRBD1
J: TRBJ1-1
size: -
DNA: TGTGCCAGTAGCAAGTTCTGGGGACAGGGTCCTGAAGCTTTCTTT
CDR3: CASSKFWGQGPEAFF

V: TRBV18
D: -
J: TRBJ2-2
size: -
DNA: TGTGCCAGCTCACCCCAACCGAGGACAGAGAACACCGGGGAGCTGTTTTTT
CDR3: CASSPQPRTENTGELFF

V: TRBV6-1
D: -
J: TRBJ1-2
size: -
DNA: TGTGCCAGCAGTGAATCGGCCAGGGGTCTGGCCGGCTACACCTTC
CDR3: CASSESARGLAGYTF

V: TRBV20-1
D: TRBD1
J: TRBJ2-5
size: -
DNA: TGCAGGATAGACAGGGAAGAGACCCAGTACTTC
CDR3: CRIDREETQYF

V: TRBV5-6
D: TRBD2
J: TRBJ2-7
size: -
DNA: TGTGCCAGTCGACTAGCGGGGGCGAACTACGAGCAGTACTTC
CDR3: CASRLAGANYEQYF

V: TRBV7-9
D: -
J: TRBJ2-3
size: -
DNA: TGTGCCAGCACCCCGGTCGATACAGATACGCAGTATTTT
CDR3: CASTPVDTDTQYF

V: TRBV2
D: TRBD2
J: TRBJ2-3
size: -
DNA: TGTGCCAGCAACCCGCGGGGGACCGGGAATACGCAGTATTTT
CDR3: CASNPRGTGNTQYF

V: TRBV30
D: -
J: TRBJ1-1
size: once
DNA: TGTGCCTGGAGTAGGTCCGCGGGGAACACTGAAGCTTTCTTT
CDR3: CAWSRSAGNTEAFF

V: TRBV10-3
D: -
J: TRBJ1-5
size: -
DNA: TGTGCCATCAGTGCCTATAATAGCAATCAGCCCCAGCATTTT
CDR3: CAISAYNSNQPQHF

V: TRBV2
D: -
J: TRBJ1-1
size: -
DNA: TGTGCCGGGTCCCGGGAGGCAAACACTGAAGCTTTCTTT
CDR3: CAGSREANTEAFF